These 4 T cell receptor beta chains were sequenced from one sample in a study of OX40 agonist ivuxolimab in advanced cancers. Sequencing was performed with immunoSEQ multiplex PCR; in TCRdb, only in-frame clones are kept and a portion is missing. The repertoire holds around 80,000 clones, with around 86% as singletons. This specimen consisted of CD4+ or CD8+ T cells sorted from blood, obtained in a trial of the OX40 agonist ivuxolimab. The origin of the receptors is an adult with an advanced solid tumor such as melanoma, head and neck, liver or kidney cancer.

In its sample, this clone was seen once. The chain uses TRBV5-1 and TRBJ1-1; tentative D call: TRBD1 (5 bases). The CDR3 runs to 15 residues. The V end was cut by 1 base, the J end by 0 bases, with 10 bases between. Looked up from germline, CDR1 is SGHRS and CDR2 is YFSETQ. CDR3 bases: TGCGCCAGCAGCTTGTGGGCAGGGCTGAACACTGAAGCTTTCTTT. This gives the protein CASSLWAGLNTEAFF.

This rearrangement joins TRBV6-1 to TRBJ2-7; D is tentatively TRBD1 or TRBD2 (5 bases each). Trimming stripped 0 bases from V and 2 bases from J, with 14 bases between. Germline-derived CDR1 and CDR2 are MNHNS and SASEGT. CDR3 length equals 16 residues. CDR3 sequence reads: CASSEARGRTPYEQYV. The CDR3 region has the DNA TGTGCCAGCAGTGAAGCTCGGGGACGGACACCCTACGAGCAGTACGTC.

The chain recombines TRBV6-5 with TRBJ2-2, with D perhaps matching TRBD1 (5 bases). The V gene lost 0 bases and the J gene lost 1 base, with 9 bases spanning the gap. The CDR3 runs to 16 residues. Germline lookup yields CDR1 MNHEY and CDR2 SVGAGI. The CDR3: CASSYSPRENTGELFF. The CDR3 DNA follows: TGTGCCAGCAGTTACTCTCCCAGGGAGAACACCGGGGAGCTGTTTTTT.

This clone was observed once. The chain couples TRBV5-5 to TRBJ1-4; 8 bases map to TRBD1. Germline CDR1 SGHKS, CDR2 YYEKEE (reference sequence). The CDR3 has 17 residues. J was trimmed by 0 bases and V by 1 base; bases with no gene match: 5. The DNA for the CDR3 is TGTGCCAGCAGCTTGCGCACAGGGGGTTCAACTAATGAAAAACTGTTTTTT. The encoded protein is CASSLRTGGSTNEKLFF. Full variable domain (missing parts from reference TRBV5-5 and TRBJ1-4): DAGVTQSPTHLIKTRGQQVTLRCSPISGHKSVSWYQQVLGQGPQFIFQYYEKEERGRGNFPDRFSARQFPNYSSELNVNALLLGDSALYLCASSLRTGGSTNEKLFFGSGTQLSVL.